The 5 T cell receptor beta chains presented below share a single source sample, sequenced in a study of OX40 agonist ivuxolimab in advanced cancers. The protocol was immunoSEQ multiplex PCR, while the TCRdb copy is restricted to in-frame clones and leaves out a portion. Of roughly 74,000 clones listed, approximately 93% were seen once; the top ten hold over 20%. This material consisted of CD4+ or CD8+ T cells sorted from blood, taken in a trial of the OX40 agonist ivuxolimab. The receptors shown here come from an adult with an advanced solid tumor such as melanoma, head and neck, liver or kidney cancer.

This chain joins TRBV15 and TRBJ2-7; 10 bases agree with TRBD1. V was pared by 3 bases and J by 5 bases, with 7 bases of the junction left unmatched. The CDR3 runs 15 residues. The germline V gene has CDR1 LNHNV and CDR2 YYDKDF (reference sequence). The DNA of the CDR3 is TGTGCCACCAGCAGTTCCGGGACAGGGGCCCACGAGCAGTACTTC. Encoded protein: CATSSSGTGAHEQYF.

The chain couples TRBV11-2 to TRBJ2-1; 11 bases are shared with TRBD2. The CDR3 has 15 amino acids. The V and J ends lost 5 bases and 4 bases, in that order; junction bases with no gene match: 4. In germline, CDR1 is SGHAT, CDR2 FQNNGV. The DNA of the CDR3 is TGTGCCAGCAGCCCCTTAGCGGGGGGGTACAATGAGCAGTTCTTC. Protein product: CASSPLAGGYNEQFF.

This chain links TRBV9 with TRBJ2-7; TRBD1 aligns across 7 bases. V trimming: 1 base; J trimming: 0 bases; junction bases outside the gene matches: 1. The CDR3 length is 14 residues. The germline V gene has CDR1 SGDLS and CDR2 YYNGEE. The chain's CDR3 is CASSVRQGSYEQYF. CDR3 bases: TGTGCCAGCAGCGTACGACAGGGCTCCTACGAGCAGTACTTC.

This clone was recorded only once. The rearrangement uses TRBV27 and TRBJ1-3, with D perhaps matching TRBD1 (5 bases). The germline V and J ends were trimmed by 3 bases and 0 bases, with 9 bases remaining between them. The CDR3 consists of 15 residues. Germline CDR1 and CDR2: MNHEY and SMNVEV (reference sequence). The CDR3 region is CASSFDSSSGNTIYF. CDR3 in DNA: TGTGCCAGCAGTTTCGACAGCAGCTCTGGAAACACCATATATTTT.

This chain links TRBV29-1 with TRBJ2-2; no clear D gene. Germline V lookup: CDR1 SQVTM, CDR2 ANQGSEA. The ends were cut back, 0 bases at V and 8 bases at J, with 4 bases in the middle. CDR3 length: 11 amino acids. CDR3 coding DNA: TGCAGCGTTGAAGAATTAGGGGAGCTGTTTTTT. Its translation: CSVEELGELFF.